This TCR beta chain comes out of a study of low-dose radiotherapy and immunotherapy resistance in tumors. First-strand cDNA used TRAV- and TRBV-specific primers, covering alpha and beta chains. Over about 19 PCR cycles, TCRs were amplified from a constant-region primer and V-primer adapter. In vitro transcription amplified isolated mRNA. From the reads, TCRdb called clonotypes with MiXCR, one entry per CDR3 protein. The repertoire holds about 82,000 distinct CDR3 sequences, with approximately 19% as singletons. Germline CDR1 and CDR2: MNHEY and SVGEGT. Deletions cut 6 bases from V and 2 bases from J, with 19 bases between. This CDR3 region has 17 residues. Noted time point: before trial treatment. Qualifying patients carried advanced solid tumors devoid of tumor-infiltrating lymphocytes. In this sample, this clonotype turned up many times.

The specimen was PBMCs, collected before treatment. The TCR was taken from a male donor with prostate cancer. The V and J genes are TRBV6-2 or TRBV6-3 and TRBJ2-2, with TRBD2 as a possible D gene (6 bases). CDR3 loop: CASRPFGGAFNTGELFF. In nucleotides, the CDR3 is TGTGCCAGCAGACCTTTCGGCGGGGCCTTCAACACCGGGGAGCTGTTTTTT.